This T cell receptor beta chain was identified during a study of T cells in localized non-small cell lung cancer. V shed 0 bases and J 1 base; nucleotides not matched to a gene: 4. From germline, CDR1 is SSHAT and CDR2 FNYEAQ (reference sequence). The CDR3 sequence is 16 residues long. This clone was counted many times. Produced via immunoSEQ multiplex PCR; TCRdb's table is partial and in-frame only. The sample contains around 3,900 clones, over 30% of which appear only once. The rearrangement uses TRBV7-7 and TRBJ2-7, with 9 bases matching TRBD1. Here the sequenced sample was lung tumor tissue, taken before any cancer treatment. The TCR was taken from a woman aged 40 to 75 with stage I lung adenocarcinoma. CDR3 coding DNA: TGTGCCAGCAGCTTAGCCACAGGGGGCAGATCCTACGAGCAGTACTTC. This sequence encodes CASSLATGGRSYEQYF.